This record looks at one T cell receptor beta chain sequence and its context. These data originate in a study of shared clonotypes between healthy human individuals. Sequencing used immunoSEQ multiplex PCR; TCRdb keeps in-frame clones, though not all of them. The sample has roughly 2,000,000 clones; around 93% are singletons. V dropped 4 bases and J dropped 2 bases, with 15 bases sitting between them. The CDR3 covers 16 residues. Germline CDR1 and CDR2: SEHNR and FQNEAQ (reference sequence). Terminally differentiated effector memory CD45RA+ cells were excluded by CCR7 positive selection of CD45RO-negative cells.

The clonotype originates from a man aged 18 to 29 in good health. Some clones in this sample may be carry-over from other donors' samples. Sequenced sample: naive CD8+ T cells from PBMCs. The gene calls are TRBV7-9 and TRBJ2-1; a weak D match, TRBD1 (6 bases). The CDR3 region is CASSSKGGVTYNEQFF. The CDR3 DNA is TGTGCCAGCAGCTCGAAAGGGGGAGTCACCTACAATGAGCAGTTCTTC.